What follows describes a single T cell receptor (beta chain). These data come from a study of blood T cells in healthy people across ages. Through a sample-barcoded 5' primer and a J-beta primer mix, a second PCR was run for roughly 6 to 11 cycles. Every cDNA was tagged by a template-switch adaptor with 12 random nucleotides. All samples yielded 3 million or more CDR3-containing paired-end reads. TCRdb fed the 5' RACE reads into MiXCR, producing one record per CDR3 protein. The sample records about 770,000 distinct CDR3 sequences, under 55% being singletons. The sample consisted of blood. This receptor was taken from a man in his fifties or sixties in good health.

Here the CDR3 reads CASSRDPLVNTEAFF. In DNA form, the CDR3 reads TGCGCCAGCAGCCGAGACCCCCTGGTGAACACTGAAGCTTTCTTT. The chain joins TRBV5-1 to TRBJ1-1; D unclear. Germline CDR1 is SGHRS and CDR2 is YFSETQ. V was clipped by 4 bases and J by 0 bases, with 13 bases between them. The length of the CDR3 is 15 residues.